This T cell receptor (beta chain) appears in the sequencing data of a study of blood T cell repertoires in COVID-19. For the study at large: The United States, Italy and Spain supplied acute and convalescent COVID-19 samples.

Repertoires were generated with immunoSEQ multiplex PCR, while TCRdb's copy carries only in-frame clones and drops some. The sample contains about 74,000 clones, around 90% of which appear only once. Germline loops: CDR1 GTSNPN, CDR2 SVGIG (reference sequence). The V gene end was trimmed by 2 bases and the J gene end by 12 bases; junction bases not matched to a gene: 6. The CDR3 contains 12 residues. This chain uses TRBV30 with TRBJ2-1; 8 bases agree with TRBD2. The receptor comes from a woman of 80 years or more with active or convalescent COVID-19. Material for sequencing was peripheral blood. CDR3 coding DNA: TGTGCCTGGAGTCAGAGCGGGGGATGGCAGTTCTTC. It codes for CAWSQSGGWQFF.